This paragraph covers one TCR beta chain sequence. The antigen it recognizes is unknown. The sample holds no much larger clone one base away, and base qualities are not on file. Each collaborating institution followed its own protocols to collect whole blood in K2EDTA tubes. For TCRbeta analysis, collaborators shipped samples in one of three forms: frozen whole blood, isolated PBMCs, or DNA extracted from either of those sample types. The immunoSEQ Assay, a bias-controlled multiplex PCR, was used to amplify TCRbeta CDR3 regions from genomic DNA. For the original study's pipeline: The number of nucleated cells in each sample was estimated from the amplification of reference gene primers within the assay. To quantify the absolute abundance of each unique TCRbeta CDR3 rearrangement, sequence reads were collapsed and filtered. For each sample, productive Simpson clonality was calculated as the square root of Simpson's diversity index over productive rearrangements. TCRdb took this table from immuneACCESS and kept in-frame rearrangements with V and J called. Such tables lack part of the clones; where checked against another copy, unresolved V genes explain under half of the gap, and the rest is unexplained. The V and J calls and clone size are taken from that table; D and trimming were inferred from the DNA. In this sample the table shows about 50,000 clones, more than 90% of which occur a single time. The ten largest make up nearly 10% of the sample.

The CDR3 has 16 amino acids, counting the end cysteine and phenylalanine. Just CDR3 DNA is preserved here, 48 bases in frame from base 1. According to the germline V gene (reference sequence), CDR1 reads GTSNPN and CDR2 reads SVGIG. V is trimmed back by 0 bases and J by 9 bases, and the junction contains 12 bases that no gene match accounts for. This sample stems from a study of blood T cell repertoires in COVID-19 (TCRdb year 2020). Background for the entire study: Samples covering the acute and convalescent phases of COVID-19 were provided by collaborators in the United States, Italy and Spain. Where available, HLA class I and class II types were obtained from metadata supplied by the sample provider rather than from assay-based typing. The sample metadata nearly always contained a de-identified subject ID, COVID-19 status, age in years and sex. The material from the prospective study consisted of cDNA or gDNA derived from T cells, B-cell-depleted T cells, or PBMCs. The repertoires were released in a freely available public database intended as a resource for research on the immune response to SARS-CoV-2. The dataset comprised deeply sampled blood TCRbeta repertoires from subjects exposed to, actively infected with, or recovered from COVID-19. Samples came from the ongoing ImmuneRACE study (first 160 participants) plus 1,254 subjects from 6 global collaborators. Broader findings and caveats from the paper: Clinical and demographic metadata were provided uncurated, with the amount varying by source and participant.

The chain uses TRBV30 and TRBJ2-1, with TRBD1 identical over 9 junction bases. Sequenced: peripheral blood. The sequence came from a woman of 80 years or more with acute or convalescent COVID-19. In nucleotide form, the sequence is TGTGCCTGGAGTGTACGGATTGGGACAGGGACAGGTGAGCAGTTCTTC. Translated, it gives CAWSVRIGTGTGEQFF. The variable domain in full, with residues beyond the CDR3 obtained from the reference TRBV30 and TRBJ2-1 genes, is SQTIHQWPATLVQPVGSPLSLECTVEGTSNPNLYWYRQAAGRGLQLLFYSVGIGQISSEVPQNLSASRPQDRQFILSSKKLLLSDSGFYLCAWSVRIGTGTGEQFFGPGTRLTVL.